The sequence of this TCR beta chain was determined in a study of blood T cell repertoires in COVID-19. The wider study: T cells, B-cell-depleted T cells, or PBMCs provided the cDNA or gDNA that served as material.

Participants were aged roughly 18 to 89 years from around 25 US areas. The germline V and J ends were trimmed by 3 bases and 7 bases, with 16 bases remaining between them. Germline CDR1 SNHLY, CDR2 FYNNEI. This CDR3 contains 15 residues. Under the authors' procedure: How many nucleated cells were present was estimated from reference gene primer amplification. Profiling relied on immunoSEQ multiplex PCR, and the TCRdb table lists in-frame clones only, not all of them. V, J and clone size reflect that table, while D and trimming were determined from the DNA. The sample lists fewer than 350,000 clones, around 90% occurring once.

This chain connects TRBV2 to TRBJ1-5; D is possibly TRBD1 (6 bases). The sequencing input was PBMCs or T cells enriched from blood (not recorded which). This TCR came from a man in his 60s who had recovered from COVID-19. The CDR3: CASSDSGGASQPQHF. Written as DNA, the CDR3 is TGTGCCAGCAGTGATTCGGGGGGGGCGAGCCAGCCCCAGCATTTT. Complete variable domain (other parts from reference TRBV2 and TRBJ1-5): EPEVTQTPSHQVTQMGQEVILRCVPISNHLYFYWYRQILGQKVEFLVSFYNNEISEKSEIFDDQFSVERPDGSNFTLKIRSTKLEDSAMYFCASSDSGGASQPQHFGDGTRLSIL.